These 3 T cell receptor beta chains share one sample of origin, sequenced in a study of shared clonotypes between healthy human individuals. Assay used: immunoSEQ multiplex PCR; TCRdb lists only in-frame clones, some missing. The data show millions of clones, over 85% seen once. The specimen sequenced was naive CD4+ T cells sorted from blood. Subset meaning: CD45RA+ positively selected. These receptors originate from a man between 18 and 35 years old in good health.

In this sample, this clone turned up a few times. The rearrangement uses TRBV19 and TRBJ1-2, with 9 positions matching TRBD1. The CDR3 covers 15 residues. CDR1 is LNHDA, CDR2 SQIVND, per germline (reference sequence). V trimming: 5 bases; J trimming: 8 bases; junction bases outside the gene matches: 12. CDR3 sequence (DNA): TGTGCCAGTAGTTCCGGGGCGGACAGGGGTAAAGGCTACACCTTC. Translated: CASSSGADRGKGYTF.

As regards this clone: Other DNA sequences in this specimen translate into the identical CDR3. V is TRBV5-1 and J is TRBJ2-7; D unresolved. This CDR3 is built from 11 residues. Germline V gene sequence: CDR1 SGHRS, CDR2 YFSETQ. V lost 1 base and J lost 6, with 5 bases in between. The CDR3 DNA sequence: TGCGCCAGCAGCTTGACTGGCGAGCAGTACTTC. Its translation: CASSLTGEQYF. The whole variable domain, remainder taken from reference TRBV5-1 and TRBJ2-7, is KAGVTQTPRYLIKTRGQQVTLSCSPISGHRSVSWYQQTPGQGLQFLFEYFSETQRNKGNFPGRFSGRQFSNSRSEMNVSTLELGDSALYLCASSLTGEQYFGPGTRLTVT.

The chain uses TRBV6-5 and TRBJ2-2; TRBD1 aligns across 9 bases. Losses at the gene ends were 6 bases for V and 4 bases for J; bases not matched to a gene: 6. The germline CDR1 and CDR2 sequences are MNHEY and SVGAGI. This CDR3 is 15 amino acids long. The CDR3 region has the DNA TGTGCCAGCAGGAAACAGGGGGCGGGCACCGGGGAGCTGTTTTTT. Translating it yields CASRKQGAGTGELFF.